The 4 T cell receptor beta chains listed next were all sequenced from one sample in a study of identical twins. TCRdb re-called the 5' RACE reads through MiXCR, storing one row per CDR3 protein. The table has about 890,000 distinct CDR3 sequences, roughly 12% seen once; the top ten hold 1.5% to 2%. These data were likewise used in another study, on yellow fever vaccine responses in identical twins.

Sequenced: PBMCs. These receptors were obtained from a woman aged 18-30 years in good health.

The genes are TRBV11-2 and TRBJ2-1, with TRBD2 identical over 7 bases. Germline loops: CDR1 SGHAT, CDR2 FQNNGV. V shed 5 bases and J 2 bases; nucleotides not matched to a gene: 12. The CDR3 sequence is 17 residues long. The CDR3 protein is CASSPRAGRRTYNEQFF. Written as DNA, the CDR3 is TGTGCCAGCAGCCCCCGAGCCGGGAGGAGAACCTACAATGAGCAGTTCTTC. The full variable domain, completed using reference TRBV11-2 and TRBJ2-1, is EAGVAQSPRYKIIEKRQSVAFWCNPISGHATLYWYQQILGQGPKLLIQFQNNGVVDDSQLPKDRFSAERLKGVDSTLKIQPAKLEDSAVYLCASSPRAGRRTYNEQFFGPGTRLTVL.

This clonotype was detected many times. CDR3 sequence: CASSLRIVNTEAFF. In nucleotides, the CDR3 is TGCGCCAGCAGCCTGAGGATCGTGAACACTGAAGCTTTCTTT. The chain is built from TRBV5-1 and TRBJ1-1; D gene ambiguous. In germline, CDR1 is SGHRS, CDR2 YFSETQ. The V and J ends lost 4 bases and 0 bases respectively, with 10 bases between them. The CDR3 is 14 residues long.

This rearrangement joins TRBV29-1 to TRBJ1-2, with D possibly matching TRBD1 (5 bases). CDR3 size: 11 residues. In germline, CDR1 is SQVTM, CDR2 ANQGSEA. Between the trimmed V and J ends, which lost 7 bases and 11 bases, there was a span of 17 bases. In DNA form, the CDR3 reads TGCAGCGCCGGGGGGTGGGGAGATTACACCTTC. Amino acid sequence: CSAGGWGDYTF.

Only a few counts were recorded for this clonotype. The J gene is TRBJ2-3, the V gene TRBV3-1; D possibly corresponds to TRBD2 (6 bases). Germline CDR1 LGHDT, CDR2 YNNKEL (reference sequence). With 3 bases removed from V and 2 bases from J, the gap between germline ends came to 12 bases. This CDR3 has 15 amino acids. In DNA form, the CDR3 reads TGTGCCAGCAGCCACCTACTAGCTTCCACAGATACGCAGTATTTT. It yields the protein CASSHLLASTDTQYF.